The 18 T cell receptor beta chains given below trace back to one sample, sequenced in a study of T cell changes during pregnancy in multiple sclerosis. Method: immunoSEQ multiplex PCR; TCRdb's copy keeps in-frame clones and lacks some. Among around 50,000 clones, 92% were seen once, and the ten largest hold approximately 0.18%. This material consisted of CD4+ T cells from peripheral blood mononuclear cells, taken after pregnancy. The receptors were sampled from a female donor in good health, enrolled as a control in a pregnancy study.

The chain couples TRBV11-2 to TRBJ2-7, with 8 positions matching TRBD1. The CDR3 totals 16 residues. Germline loops: CDR1 SGHAT, CDR2 FQNNGV. V shed 1 base, J shed 1 base, and the junction held 6 bases outside the gene matches. Here the CDR3 DNA reads TGTGCCAGCAGCTTAGCCCCGGGACAGGCATCCTACGAGCAGTACTTC. Translating it yields CASSLAPGQASYEQYF.

This sequence joins TRBV4-2 and TRBJ1-6; a possible D gene is TRBD1 (6 bases). The CDR3 length is 15 residues. V lost 4 bases and J lost 5, with 12 bases in between. Germline V lookup: CDR1 LGHNA, CDR2 YNFKEQ. The CDR3 DNA follows: TGTGCCAGCAGCCGCCGACAGGTGGATAATTCACCCCTCCACTTT. This codes for CASSRRQVDNSPLHF.

The CDR3 loop is CASSPTGGGYGYTF. The CDR3 nucleotides are TGTGCCAGCAGCCCAACAGGGGGTGGCTATGGCTACACCTTC. The chain employs TRBV7-2 and TRBJ1-2; 8 bases are a match to TRBD1. The CDR3 consists of 14 residues. CDR1 is SGHTA, CDR2 FQGNSA, per germline. Trimming removed 5 bases from V and 4 bases from J; junction bases left unmatched: 6.

CDR3 bases: TGTGCCAGTAGTACCACAGGGGCCTATAGCAATCAGCCCCAGCATTTT. It specifies CASSTTGAYSNQPQHF. This chain uses TRBV19 with TRBJ1-5, with TRBD1 identical over 7 bases. The germline V gene has CDR1 LNHDA and CDR2 SQIVND (reference sequence). The trim removed 4 bases at V and 0 bases at J, leaving 6 bases unmatched. This CDR3 has 16 residues.

The chain links TRBV20-1 to TRBJ2-5, with D unclear. The CDR3 spans 10 residues. The germline V and J ends were trimmed by 5 bases and 5 bases, with 6 bases remaining between them. Per germline, CDR1 DFQATT and CDR2 SNEGSKA (reference sequence). The CDR3 reads CSAGEETQYF. CDR3 coding DNA: TGCAGTGCTGGTGAGGAGACCCAGTACTTC.

This rearrangement joins TRBV7-8 to TRBJ2-1; 9 nucleotides align to TRBD2. The length of the CDR3 is 17 residues. J was trimmed by 4 bases and V by 5 bases; bases with no gene match: 12. The germline V gene has CDR1 SGHVS and CDR2 FQNEAQ. CDR3 amino acids: CASSQLPGGGEYNEQFF. The CDR3, as DNA: TGTGCCAGCAGCCAGCTCCCAGGCGGGGGGGAGTACAATGAGCAGTTCTTC. Using reference TRBV7-8 and TRBJ2-1 for the parts outside the CDR3, the full variable domain is GAGVSQSPRYKVAKRGQDVALRCDPISGHVSLFWYQQALGQGPEFLTYFQNEAQLDKSGLPSDRFFAERPEGSVSTLKIQRTQQEDSAVYLCASSQLPGGGEYNEQFFGPGTRLTVL.

This chain uses TRBV7-2 with TRBJ2-7; no clear D. The length of the CDR3 is 14 residues. With 7 bases removed from V and 1 base from J, the gap between germline ends came to 14 bases. CDR1 and CDR2 (germline): SGHTA, FQGNSA. CDR3 DNA sequence: TGTGCCAGCACCGTTATTGCCAGGTCCTACGAGCAGTACTTC. Amino acid sequence: CASTVIARSYEQYF. Full variable domain (outside the CDR3, taken from reference TRBV7-2 and TRBJ2-7): GAGVSQSPSNKVTEKGKDVELRCDPISGHTALYWYRQSLGQGLEFLIYFQGNSAPDKSGLPSDRFSAERTGGSVSTLTIQRTQQEDSAVYLCASTVIARSYEQYFGPGTRLTVT.

This clone was detected a few times. This chain links TRBV28 with TRBJ2-3; TRBD2 is a possible D gene (6 bases). Germline lookup yields CDR1 MDHEN and CDR2 SYDVKM. CDR3 length: 11 residues. The V end was cut by 11 bases, the J end by 5 bases, with 11 bases between. This CDR3 reads CASRGRDTQYF. CDR3 DNA: TGTGCCTCCCGGGGGAGAGATACGCAGTATTTT.

The J gene is TRBJ1-2, the V gene TRBV5-4, with a possible D match to TRBD1 (5 bases). CDR3 length equals 15 residues. Between the trimmed V and J ends, which lost 0 bases and 2 bases, there was a span of 11 bases. From germline, CDR1 is SGHNT and CDR2 YYREEE (reference sequence). CDR3 in DNA: TGTGCCAGCAGCTTGGATGGAGCAGGGAACTATGGCTACACCTTC. Protein product: CASSLDGAGNYGYTF.

In nucleotides, the CDR3 is TGTGCCAGCAGTGAAGCAGACAGGGGGTATCAGCCCCAGCATTTT. It yields the protein CASSEADRGYQPQHF. The chain is built from TRBV6-1 and TRBJ1-5; 9 positions match TRBD1. This CDR3 region has 15 residues. V was clipped by 0 bases and J by 5 bases; unmatched bases: 2. Germline V gene data show CDR1 as MNHNS and CDR2 as SASEGT.

The gene calls are TRBV4-3 and TRBJ1-2; TRBD1 matches 8 bases. CDR1 and CDR2 from the germline V gene are LGHNA and YSLEER. Trimming took 1 base from V and 3 from J; bases not matched to a gene: 4. The CDR3 consists of 15 residues. CDR3 sequence: CASSQVTGVYYGYTF. The DNA for the CDR3 is TGCGCCAGCAGCCAAGTGACAGGGGTTTACTATGGCTACACCTTC.

This clone was picked up one time. The V and J genes are TRBV10-3 and TRBJ1-4; no clear D gene. Germline V gene data show CDR1 as ENHRY and CDR2 as SYGVKD. V gave up 2 bases and J gave up 8 bases, with 9 bases separating them. The CDR3 consists of 13 residues. This chain's CDR3 is CAISETTREKLFF. The CDR3 DNA is TGTGCCATCAGTGAGACTACGAGGGAAAAACTGTTTTTT.

V and J are TRBV18 and TRBJ1-1, with TRBD1 matching 9 bases. The CDR3 is 19 residues long. The V segment lost 9 bases and the J segment 0 bases; nucleotides outside the gene matches: 20. The germline gives CDR1 KGHSH, CDR2 LQKENI. Here the CDR3 reads CASSPSQQTGGGVNTEAFF. CDR3 nucleotide sequence: TGTGCCAGTTCTCCCTCGCAACAGACAGGGGGAGGAGTGAACACTGAAGCTTTCTTT.

The CDR3 sequence is CASSPRSSQYNEQFF. In DNA, the CDR3 is TGCGCCAGCAGCCCCCGGAGCAGCCAGTACAATGAGCAGTTCTTC. The chain links TRBV4-3 to TRBJ2-1; D unclear. CDR3 length: 15 amino acids. The germline CDR1 and CDR2 sequences are LGHNA and YSLEER. V dropped 4 bases and J dropped 4 bases, with 14 bases sitting between them.

This chain joins TRBV9 and TRBJ1-5; 7 bases map to TRBD1. After removal of 4 bases from V and 5 bases from J, the junction contained 9 bases not matched to a gene. The CDR3 covers 15 residues. Germline lookup yields CDR1 SGDLS and CDR2 YYNGEE. The CDR3 here is CASSLTGFQDQPQHF. CDR3 DNA: TGTGCCAGCAGCTTGACAGGGTTTCAGGATCAGCCCCAGCATTTT.

V is TRBV7-9 and J is TRBJ2-3, with D hard to call. Germline CDR1 SEHNR, CDR2 FQNEAQ (reference sequence). This CDR3 region has 13 residues. V was cut by 3 bases and J by 2 bases, with 6 bases left in between. CDR3 nucleotides: TGTGCCAGCAGCTTTGGGCCCACAGATACGCAGTATTTT. Protein sequence: CASSFGPTDTQYF.

The rearrangement joins TRBV27 to TRBJ2-2; TRBD1 aligns across 9 bases. Germline V gene data show CDR1 as MNHEY and CDR2 as SMNVEV (reference sequence). The trim removed 6 bases at V and 1 base at J, leaving 3 bases unmatched. There are 15 residues in the CDR3. The chain's CDR3 is CASRRDRVNTGELFF. The CDR3, as DNA: TGTGCCAGCAGAAGGGACAGGGTGAACACCGGGGAGCTGTTTTTT.

V gene TRBV2 combines with J gene TRBJ1-3; TRBD1 might be the D (6 bases). This CDR3 comprises 20 residues. Per the germline V gene, CDR1 is SNHLY and CDR2 is FYNNEI. V was shortened by 6 bases and J by 0 bases, with 27 bases between the two germline ends. CDR3 loop: CASRGLQGLPNSFSGNTIYF. In DNA, the CDR3 is TGTGCCAGCAGGGGTCTACAGGGCTTACCAAATTCCTTCTCTGGAAACACCATATATTTT.